A single sample is the source of the 31 T cell receptor beta chains below, sequenced in a study of graft-versus-host responses after intestinal transplantation. Measured with immunoSEQ multiplex PCR; TCRdb has only the in-frame clones, and not every one. Among roughly 110,000 clones listed, 90% to 95% were seen once. For these TCRs, the target antigens are not known. The specimen was unstimulated CD4+ T cells sorted from spleen or lymph node cells, collected before transplant. These receptors originate from a human donor who was the organ donor for an intestinal transplant.

This chain links TRBV7-9 with TRBJ2-7, with 8 bases that match TRBD2. The V gene end was trimmed by 1 base and the J gene end by 2 bases; junction bases not matched to a gene: 7. This CDR3 spans 16 amino acids. The germline V gene encodes CDR1 SEHNR and CDR2 FQNEAQ (reference sequence). This CDR3 reads CASSLEDRGGTYEQYF. In DNA, the CDR3 is TGTGCCAGCAGCTTAGAAGATCGGGGGGGAACCTACGAGCAGTACTTC.

This chain uses TRBV5-4 with TRBJ2-4, with D perhaps matching TRBD2 (7 bases). The CDR3 totals 13 residues. Germline CDR1 SGHNT, CDR2 YYREEE (reference sequence). Trimming cost V 4 bases and J 5 bases, with 10 bases left between them. In nucleotides, the CDR3 is TGTGCCAGCAGCCTGGGGGGGCAAAACATTCAGTACTTC. As protein: CASSLGGQNIQYF.

The rearrangement uses TRBV2 and TRBJ2-1; D unclear. V lost 8 bases, J lost 1 base, and 12 bases lay in between. The germline gives CDR1 SNHLY, CDR2 FYNNEI. The CDR3 is made up of 14 amino acids. The CDR3 sequence: CASQLGISYNEQFF. DNA of the CDR3: TGTGCCAGCCAATTGGGTATATCCTACAATGAGCAGTTCTTC.

CDR3 in DNA: TGTGCCAGCAGCCCCCGACAGGGAAGGGGCTACGAGCAGTACTTC. Protein: CASSPRQGRGYEQYF. J is TRBJ2-7 and V is TRBV21-1; the listed D gene, TRBD1, was not tested against the DNA. TRBV21-1 is noted as a pseudogene. The CDR3 is made up of 15 amino acids.

The chain carries TRBV19 and TRBJ1-5, with D unclear. This CDR3 is built from 16 residues. Germline V CDR1 and CDR2: LNHDA, SQIVND (reference sequence). V was clipped by 5 bases and J by 0 bases, with 14 bases between them. DNA of the CDR3: TGTGCCAGTAGTGGGATGAAAAGGGTTAGCAATCAGCCCCAGCATTTT. Protein: CASSGMKRVSNQPQHF.

The rearrangement joins TRBV5-6 to TRBJ2-7, with D perhaps TRBD2 (5 bases). Germline lookup yields CDR1 SGHDT and CDR2 YYEEEE. This CDR3 has 14 residues. V lost 0 bases and J 3 bases, leaving 10 bases between the germline ends. CDR3 protein: CASSLAGVRYEQYF. CDR3 DNA sequence: TGTGCCAGCAGCTTGGCCGGGGTTCGCTACGAGCAGTACTTC. The variable domain in full, completed from reference TRBV5-6 and TRBJ2-7, reads DAGVTQSPTHLIKTRGQQVTLRCSPKSGHDTVSWYQQALGQGPQFIFQYYEEEERQRGNFPDRFSGHQFPNYSSELNVNALLLGDSALYLCASSLAGVRYEQYFGPGTRLTVT.

J is TRBJ2-3 and V is TRBV29-1; tentative D call: TRBD2 (5 bases). V was shortened by 3 bases and J by 4 bases, with 14 bases between the two germline ends. The germline CDR1 and CDR2 sequences are SQVTM and ANQGSEA. The CDR3 is made up of 14 amino acids. The CDR3 loop reads CSVEKLSGADTQYF. The CDR3 DNA follows: TGCAGCGTTGAGAAGCTTTCCGGGGCAGATACGCAGTATTTT.

The rearrangement links TRBV7-6 to TRBJ2-7, with 7 nucleotides matching TRBD1. Germline assignment: CDR1 SGHVS and CDR2 FNYEAQ. The CDR3 has 15 amino acids. J was trimmed by 4 bases and V by 2 bases; bases with no gene match: 8. The CDR3 bases are TGTGCCAGCAGCTTATTGGACAGGTGGGGTTACGAGCAGTACTTC. Protein: CASSLLDRWGYEQYF.

The chain uses TRBV5-4 and TRBJ2-4; D tentatively fits TRBD1 or TRBD2 (5 bases each). Deletions cut 4 bases from V and 2 bases from J, with 13 bases between. Per the germline V gene, CDR1 is SGHNT and CDR2 is YYREEE (reference sequence). This CDR3 has 15 residues. CDR3 residues: CASSREGATKNIQYF. CDR3 in DNA: TGTGCCAGCAGCCGGGAAGGGGCGACCAAAAACATTCAGTACTTC.

The chain links TRBV19 to TRBJ1-1, with a tentative D call TRBD1 (5 bases). V dropped 2 bases and J dropped 5 bases, with 15 bases sitting between them. In germline, CDR1 is LNHDA, CDR2 SQIVND (reference sequence). This CDR3 is 15 amino acids long. The CDR3 region has the DNA TGTGCCAGTAGTATAAACGGACATCGGGGGACTGAAGCTTTCTTT. Protein product: CASSINGHRGTEAFF.

CDR3 protein: CASSYDSNYGYTF. CDR3 coding DNA: TGTGCCAGCAGTTACGACAGTAACTATGGCTACACCTTC. V gene TRBV6-5 combines with J gene TRBJ1-2; tentative D call: TRBD1 (5 bases). The CDR3 consists of 13 residues. CDR1 and CDR2 (germline): MNHEY, SVGAGI. The V and J ends lost 2 bases and 1 base respectively, with 5 bases between them.

V and J are TRBV6-6 and TRBJ2-1; D gene ambiguous. V was pared by 2 bases and J by 6 bases, with 8 bases between. Germline CDR1 is MNHNY and CDR2 is SVGAGI (reference sequence). This CDR3 contains 13 residues. DNA for the CDR3: TGTGCCAGCAGTTACAAGGACGGCAATGAGCAGTTCTTC. It yields the protein CASSYKDGNEQFF.

The chain is built from TRBV2 and TRBJ1-5; possible D gene TRBD1, 5 bases. This CDR3 has 13 amino acids. Per germline, CDR1 SNHLY and CDR2 FYNNEI. V lost 4 bases and J lost 3, with 7 bases in between. In DNA form, the CDR3 reads TGTGCCAGCAGTGGGGACTTCAATCAGCCCCAGCATTTT. It encodes CASSGDFNQPQHF.

The J gene is TRBJ2-6, the V gene TRBV7-9; TRBD1 is a possible D gene (8 bases). Germline V lookup: CDR1 SEHNR, CDR2 FQNEAQ (reference sequence). The V end lost 5 bases, the J end lost 0 bases, and 17 bases lay between the germline ends. The CDR3 is 18 residues long. For the CDR3, the DNA is TGTGCCAGCAGCGGACTAGGACAGGGCGGCTCTGGGGCCAACGTCCTGACTTTC. Translating gives CASSGLGQGGSGANVLTF.

This sequence joins TRBV7-2 and TRBJ2-7; 9 positions agree with TRBD2. The CDR3 loop spans 16 amino acids. J lost 2 bases, V lost 7 bases, and 12 bases had no gene match. The V gene's germline CDR1 is SGHTA and CDR2 FQGNSA. The CDR3 nucleotides read TGTGCCAGCACTCTAACCGGGCTAGCGGGACCCTACGAGCAGTACTTC. It translates to CASTLTGLAGPYEQYF.

In its sample, this clone was seen a few times. The chain combines TRBV5-1 with TRBJ1-3; the D is unclear. V lost 0 bases to trimming and J lost 3 bases, with 7 bases between them. The CDR3 spans 14 residues. Germline loops: CDR1 SGHRS, CDR2 YFSETQ. The CDR3 DNA reads TGCGCCAGCAGCTTGGAACACCTTGGAAACACCATATATTTT. Protein: CASSLEHLGNTIYF.

On this clone itself: One end of the junction does not line up with germline, which may come from a read error. The chain uses TRBV12-5 and TRBJ2-5; a weak D match, TRBD1 (5 bases). Germline-derived CDR1 and CDR2 are LGHNT and FRNRAP. CDR3 size: 16 residues. The CDR3 reads CASALTRQGLQETQYF. CDR3 DNA: TGTGCTAGTGCTTTGACCCGCCAGGGTCTTCAAGAGACCCAGTACTTC.

The chain couples TRBV4-3 to TRBJ2-3; 12 bases agree with TRBD2. Germline CDR1 and CDR2: LGHNA and YSLEER. This CDR3 comprises 21 residues. The V gene end was trimmed by 3 bases and the J gene end by 6 bases; junction bases not matched to a gene: 22. The CDR3 here is CASSQARDTFRLAGEPDTQYF. The CDR3 region has the DNA TGCGCCAGCAGCCAGGCGAGGGACACTTTCCGACTAGCGGGAGAACCCGATACGCAGTATTTT.

On this clone itself: The germline gene is not matched at one end of the junction; a read error may be the cause. V and J are TRBV5-1 and TRBJ2-1, with unresolved D. The germline CDR1 and CDR2 sequences are SGHRS and YFSETQ. The length of the CDR3 is 12 residues. The CDR3 region is CASSLDNKEQFF. Here the CDR3 DNA reads TGCGCCAGCAGCTTGGACAACAAGGAGCAGTTCTTC.

This clone was recorded only once. V and J are TRBV7-9 and TRBJ2-5; a weak D match, TRBD2 (5 bases). The germline V gene encodes CDR1 SEHNR and CDR2 FQNEAQ (reference sequence). Trimming removed 9 bases at V and 5 bases at J, with 10 bases between. There are 11 residues in the CDR3. CDR3 region: CASKTGETQYF. The CDR3 nucleotides are TGTGCCAGTAAAACGGGGGAGACCCAGTACTTC.

The V call is TRBV7-2, the J call TRBJ2-2; D is ambiguous. With 2 bases removed from V and 3 bases from J, the gap between germline ends came to 7 bases. Per germline, CDR1 SGHTA and CDR2 FQGNSA. This CDR3 has 14 residues. CDR3 nucleotides: TGTGCCAGCAGCTTATACGGATACACCGGGGAGCTGTTTTTT. Its protein product is CASSLYGYTGELFF.

The chain joins TRBV7-2 to TRBJ2-7; D may be TRBD1 (7 bases). The germline V gene has CDR1 SGHTA and CDR2 FQGNSA. Trimming took off 2 bases at V and 9 bases at J, with 29 bases between the two ends. This CDR3 spans 18 amino acids. The CDR3 reads CASSLSFGWGQGGFGQYF. The CDR3 nucleotides read TGTGCCAGCAGCTTAAGTTTTGGGTGGGGGCAGGGGGGTTTTGGGCAGTACTTC.

This sequence joins TRBV28 and TRBJ1-1; D not certain. Between the trimmed V and J ends, which lost 10 bases and 0 bases, there was a span of 12 bases. The germline V gene has CDR1 MDHEN and CDR2 SYDVKM. This CDR3 is built from 13 residues. The CDR3 spells CANMPLLNTEAFF. CDR3 DNA: TGTGCCAACATGCCCCTCCTGAACACTGAAGCTTTCTTT.

This clone was observed once. This chain joins TRBV5-4 and TRBJ2-5, with D hard to call. The CDR3 covers 15 residues. Deletions cut 0 bases from V and 5 bases from J, with 14 bases between. CDR1 is SGHNT and CDR2 is YYREEE in the germline V gene (reference sequence). In nucleotides, the CDR3 is TGTGCCAGCAGCTTGGACAGTCAATCTGAGGAGACCCAGTACTTC. Translated: CASSLDSQSEETQYF.

The rearrangement links TRBV7-9 to TRBJ1-2; no definite D call. The CDR3 loop spans 12 amino acids. Germline V gene lookup returns CDR1 SEHNR and CDR2 FQNEAQ (reference sequence). Trimming removed 1 base at V and 4 bases at J, with 4 bases between. The CDR3 DNA reads TGTGCCAGCAGCTTAGGGGGCTATGGCTACACCTTC. Its protein is CASSLGGYGYTF.

This clone was observed a handful of times. The chain employs TRBV25-1 and TRBJ2-5; 8 bases align to TRBD1. V lost 1 base and J lost 5; bases outside the gene matches: 6. Germline V gene sequence: CDR1 MGHDK, CDR2 SYGVNS. The CDR3 is made up of 15 amino acids. The CDR3, as DNA: TGTGCCAGCAGTGAATCGCGGACAGGGAAGGAGACCCAGTACTTC. Protein: CASSESRTGKETQYF. The full variable domain, completed using reference TRBV25-1 and TRBJ2-5, is EADIYQTPRYLVIGTGKKITLECSQTMGHDKMYWYQQDPGMELHLIHYSYGVNSTEKGDLSSESTVSRIRTEHFPLTLESARPSHTSQYLCASSESRTGKETQYFGPGTRLLVL.

DNA of the CDR3: TGTGCCAGCAGCGCGACTAGCGGGAGGGCCCATGAGCAGTTCTTC. It codes for CASSATSGRAHEQFF. This chain connects TRBV6-4 to TRBJ2-1, with TRBD2 matching over 14 bases. Germline V gene data show CDR1 as MRHNA and CDR2 as SNTAGT. V lost 6 bases and J lost 8; bases outside the gene matches: 6. CDR3 length: 15 amino acids.

This chain connects TRBV5-1 to TRBJ1-2; 7 bases match TRBD1. Unmatched junction bases numbered 9, after V lost 3 bases and J lost 7 bases. Looked up from germline, CDR1 is SGHRS and CDR2 is YFSETQ. This CDR3 has 14 residues. The CDR3 loop is CASSSRQGEGGYTF. Here the CDR3 DNA reads TGCGCCAGCAGCTCAAGACAGGGTGAGGGTGGCTACACCTTC.

This chain connects TRBV4-1 to TRBJ2-7; 7 bases are a match to TRBD1. The germline V gene has CDR1 MGHRA and CDR2 YSYEKL. The J segment lost 4 bases and the V segment lost 4 bases, leaving 13 bases of the junction unmatched. The CDR3 is made up of 16 amino acids. The CDR3 region is CASSPPGGTAIYEQYF. As DNA, the CDR3 is TGCGCCAGCAGCCCCCCCGGTGGGACAGCTATATACGAGCAGTACTTC.

This clone has just one count. This rearrangement joins TRBV19 to TRBJ1-4, with 10 bases identical to TRBD1. This CDR3 spans 16 amino acids. Germline CDR1 reads LNHDA; CDR2 reads SQIVND (reference sequence). J was trimmed by 5 bases and V by 3 bases; bases with no gene match: 6. DNA for the CDR3: TGTGCCAGTAGTATCCTCGGACAGGGGGGAAATGAAAAACTGTTTTTT. Translation gives CASSILGQGGNEKLFF.

The V gene is TRBV28, the J gene TRBJ1-2, with D maybe TRBD1 (6 bases). This CDR3 spans 13 amino acids. The V end was cut by 4 bases, the J end by 7 bases, with 13 bases between. Germline loops: CDR1 MDHEN, CDR2 SYDVKM. The CDR3 protein is CASSSPTGSGYTF. CDR3 nucleotides: TGTGCCAGCAGTTCCCCGACAGGTTCTGGCTACACCTTC.